A single sample is the source of the 15 T cell receptor beta chains below, sequenced in a study of blood T cell repertoires in COVID-19. Assay used: immunoSEQ multiplex PCR; TCRdb lists only in-frame clones, some missing. The data show roughly 70,000 clones, about four fifths seen once. Material: peripheral blood. These receptor sequences come from an older man who had recovered from COVID-19.

The chain employs TRBV7-8 and TRBJ2-7; D is perhaps TRBD1 (6 bases). Germline V gene sequence: CDR1 SGHVS, CDR2 FQNEAQ. The V end was cut by 5 bases, the J end by 4 bases, with 12 bases between. This CDR3 spans 13 amino acids. Here the CDR3 DNA reads TGTGCCAGCAGCCGGGACCAGGGGTACGAGCAGTACTTC. Its translation is CASSRDQGYEQYF.

The genes are TRBV18 and TRBJ1-2; 7 bases fit TRBD1. The CDR3 has 18 amino acids. Germline lookup yields CDR1 KGHSH and CDR2 LQKENI. After removal of 2 bases from V and 0 bases from J, the junction contained 12 bases not matched to a gene. CDR3 protein: CASSPTRLQGTANYGYTF. The CDR3 DNA is TGTGCCAGCTCACCAACCCGCCTACAGGGGACTGCTAACTATGGCTACACCTTC.

V gene TRBV7-2 combines with J gene TRBJ2-7, with 10 bases that match TRBD2. Germline CDR1 is SGHTA and CDR2 is FQGNSA. The CDR3 length is 16 residues. The J segment lost 2 bases and the V segment lost 5 bases, leaving 9 bases of the junction unmatched. CDR3 nucleotides: TGTGCCAGCAGCCCATCTAGCGGGAGAGGGGCCTACGAGCAGTACTTC. It codes for CASSPSSGRGAYEQYF.

The J gene is TRBJ1-2, the V gene TRBV7-9, with D maybe TRBD1 (6 bases). Germline V CDR1 and CDR2: SEHNR, FQNEAQ (reference sequence). The CDR3 loop spans 13 amino acids. Trimming left V 5 bases short and J 8 bases short, with 15 bases between. Here the CDR3 DNA reads TGTGCCAGCAGCATCGGACAGTTACAGGGCTACACCTTC. Protein product: CASSIGQLQGYTF.

The chain has TRBV2 and TRBJ2-3, with 9 bases lining up with TRBD2. Losses at the gene ends were 3 bases for V and 0 bases for J; bases not matched to a gene: 1. The CDR3 sequence is 15 residues long. The germline gives CDR1 SNHLY, CDR2 FYNNEI. The CDR3 DNA reads TGTGCCAGCAGTGATAGCGGGGGTAGCACAGATACGCAGTATTTT. It encodes CASSDSGGSTDTQYF.

This clone was seen a single time. CDR3 amino acids: CASSSKQGLNQPQHF. The CDR3 region has the DNA TGTGCCAGCAGCTCTAAACAGGGATTGAATCAGCCCCAGCATTTT. This chain joins TRBV27 and TRBJ1-5, with D possibly being TRBD1 (6 bases). Trimming stripped 6 bases from V and 4 bases from J, with 16 bases between. The length of the CDR3 is 15 residues. The germline V gene encodes CDR1 MNHEY and CDR2 SMNVEV (reference sequence).

The gene calls are TRBV10-3 and TRBJ1-1; weak D call: TRBD1 (5 bases). Per germline, CDR1 ENHRY and CDR2 SYGVKD. CDR3 length: 12 residues. V dropped 11 bases and J dropped 1 base, with 11 bases sitting between them. CDR3 region: CASGPGNTEAFF. DNA for the CDR3: TGTGCCTCAGGGCCGGGGAACACTGAAGCTTTCTTT.

The chain couples TRBV23-1 to TRBJ2-3; 7 bases match TRBD1. TRBV23-1 is classed as an ORF, of uncertain function. This CDR3 comprises 17 residues. J gave up 11 bases and V 2 bases, and 19 bases lay outside the gene matches. CDR3 amino acids: CASSQNPHRYRGRKQYF. The CDR3 DNA sequence: TGCGCCAGCAGTCAAAACCCCCACCGATACAGGGGTAGGAAGCAGTATTTT.

The count of this clone is one. V usage is TRBV30 and J usage is TRBJ1-5; TRBD1 might be the D (5 bases). The germline V gene has CDR1 GTSNPN and CDR2 SVGIG (reference sequence). The length of the CDR3 is 14 residues. V lost 0 bases, J lost 7 bases, and 13 bases lay in between. The CDR3 coding sequence is TGTGCCTGGAGTGTACTACCCTGGGGCCAGCCCCAGCATTTT. Translated, it gives CAWSVLPWGQPQHF.

This clone was seen once. Because the CDR3's place on the DNA is in doubt, the DNA is left out and the CDR3 is given as listed by TCRdb. The chain combines TRBV21-1 with TRBJ1-1; the table's TRBD1 call for D was not verified on the DNA. TRBV21-1 is flagged as a pseudogene. The CDR3 length equals 15 residues, ends included. This chain's CDR3 is CASSKVGRGNTEAFF.

CDR3: CASPGQLNTEAFF. The CDR3 DNA reads as TGTGCCAGCCCGGGACAGTTGAACACTGAAGCTTTCTTT. This sequence joins TRBV6-5 and TRBJ1-1; 7 bases map to TRBD1. CDR3 length: 13 amino acids. Germline CDR1 reads MNHEY; CDR2 reads SVGAGI. Trimming removed 8 bases from V and 0 bases from J; junction bases left unmatched: 3.

This chain links TRBV29-1 with TRBJ1-2; a possible D gene is TRBD1 (6 bases). This CDR3 spans 12 amino acids. The germline V gene has CDR1 SQVTM and CDR2 ANQGSEA. V was clipped by 0 bases and J by 8 bases, with 10 bases between them. The CDR3 is CSVEEAGEGYTF. The CDR3 DNA follows: TGCAGCGTTGAAGAGGCAGGGGAAGGCTACACCTTC.

This clone was recorded a few times. The rearrangement uses TRBV28 and TRBJ1-1; D gene ambiguous. The CDR3 runs to 15 residues. Trimming shortened V by 3 bases and J by 1 base, and 12 bases separated the two germline ends. CDR1 is MDHEN and CDR2 is SYDVKM in the germline V gene. The CDR3 reads CASSFPVAANTEAFF. The CDR3 DNA reads TGTGCCAGCAGTTTTCCCGTTGCGGCGAACACTGAAGCTTTCTTT.

The chain combines TRBV28 with TRBJ2-7; TRBD1 matches at 7 bases. CDR3 length: 13 residues. CDR1 and CDR2 (germline): MDHEN, SYDVKM. Unmatched junction bases numbered 7, after V lost 6 bases and J lost 5 bases. The CDR3 nucleotides are TGTGCCAGCAGCCGACAGGGAGCAGACGAGCAGTACTTC. Its protein product is CASSRQGADEQYF. The full variable domain, rest sourced from reference TRBV28 and TRBJ2-7, is DVKVTQSSRYLVKRTGEKVFLECVQDMDHENMFWYRQDPGLGLRLIYFSYDVKMKEKGDIPEGYSVSREKKERFSLILESASTNQTSMYLCASSRQGADEQYFGPGTRLTVT.

This clone was seen only a few times. This chain uses TRBV14 with TRBJ2-7, with 8 bases lining up with TRBD2. The CDR3 consists of 16 residues. Trimming at V came to 1 base and at J to 7 bases, leaving 12 bases not matched to a gene. Germline lookup yields CDR1 SGHDN and CDR2 FVKESK. CDR3 amino acids: CASSQGSSGSTGEQYF. CDR3 sequence (DNA): TGTGCCAGCAGCCAAGGATCTAGCGGGTCCACGGGGGAGCAGTACTTC.